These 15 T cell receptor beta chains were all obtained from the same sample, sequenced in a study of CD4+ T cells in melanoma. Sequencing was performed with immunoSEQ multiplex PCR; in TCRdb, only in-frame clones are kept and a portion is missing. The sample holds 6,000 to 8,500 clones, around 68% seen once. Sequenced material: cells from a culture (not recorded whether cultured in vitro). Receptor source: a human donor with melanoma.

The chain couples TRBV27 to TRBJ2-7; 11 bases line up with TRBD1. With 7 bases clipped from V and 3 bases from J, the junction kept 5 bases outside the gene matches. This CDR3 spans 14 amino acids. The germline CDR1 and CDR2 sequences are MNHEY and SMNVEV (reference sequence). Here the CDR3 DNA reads TGTGCCAGCACTTCCGGGACAGGGGGCTACGAGCAGTACTTC. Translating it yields CASTSGTGGYEQYF.

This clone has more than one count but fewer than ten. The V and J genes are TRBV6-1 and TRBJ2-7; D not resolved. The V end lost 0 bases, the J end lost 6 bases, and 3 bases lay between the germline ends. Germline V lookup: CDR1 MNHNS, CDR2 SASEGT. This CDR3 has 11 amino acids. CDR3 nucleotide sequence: TGTGCCAGCAGTGAAGCGCGCGAGCAGTACTTC. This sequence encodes CASSEAREQYF.

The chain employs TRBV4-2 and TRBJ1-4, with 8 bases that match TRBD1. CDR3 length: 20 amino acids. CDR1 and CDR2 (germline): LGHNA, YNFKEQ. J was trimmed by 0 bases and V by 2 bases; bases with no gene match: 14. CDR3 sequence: CASSQLKSGGRVATNEKLFF. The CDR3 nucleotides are TGTGCCAGCAGCCAACTTAAGTCAGGGGGCAGGGTTGCAACTAATGAAAAACTGTTTTTT.

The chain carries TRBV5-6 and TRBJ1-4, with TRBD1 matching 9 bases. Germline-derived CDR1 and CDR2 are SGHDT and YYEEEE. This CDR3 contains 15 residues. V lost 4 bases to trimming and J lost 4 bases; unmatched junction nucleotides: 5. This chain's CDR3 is CASSIPGQGNEKLFF. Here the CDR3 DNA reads TGTGCCAGCAGCATACCGGGACAGGGTAATGAAAAACTGTTTTTT.

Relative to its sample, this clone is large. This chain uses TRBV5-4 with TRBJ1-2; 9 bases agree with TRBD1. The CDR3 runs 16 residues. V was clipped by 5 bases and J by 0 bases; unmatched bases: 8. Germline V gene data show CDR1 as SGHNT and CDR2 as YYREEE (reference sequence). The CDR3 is CASSQAGQGANYGYTF. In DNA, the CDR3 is TGTGCCAGCAGTCAGGCGGGACAGGGAGCTAACTATGGCTACACCTTC.

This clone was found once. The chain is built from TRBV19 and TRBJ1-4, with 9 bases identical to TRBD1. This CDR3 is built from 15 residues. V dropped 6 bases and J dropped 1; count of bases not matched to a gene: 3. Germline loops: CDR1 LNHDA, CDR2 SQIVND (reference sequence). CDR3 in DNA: TGTGCCAGTAGGGGACAGGGACTAACTAATGAAAAACTGTTTTTT. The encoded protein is CASRGQGLTNEKLFF.

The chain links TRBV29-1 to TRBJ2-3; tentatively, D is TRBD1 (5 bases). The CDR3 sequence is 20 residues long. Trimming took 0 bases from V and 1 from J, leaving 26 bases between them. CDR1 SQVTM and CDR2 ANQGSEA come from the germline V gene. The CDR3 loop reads CSVEDQAGKGTFAGTDTQYF. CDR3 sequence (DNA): TGCAGCGTTGAAGATCAGGCAGGGAAGGGCACGTTTGCAGGCACAGATACGCAGTATTTT.

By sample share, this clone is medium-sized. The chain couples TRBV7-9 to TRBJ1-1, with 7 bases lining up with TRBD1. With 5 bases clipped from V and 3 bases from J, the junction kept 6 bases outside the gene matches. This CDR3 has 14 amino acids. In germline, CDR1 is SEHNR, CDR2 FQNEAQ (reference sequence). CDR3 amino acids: CASSISGGYTEAFF. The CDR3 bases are TGTGCCAGCAGCATATCAGGGGGTTACACTGAAGCTTTCTTT.

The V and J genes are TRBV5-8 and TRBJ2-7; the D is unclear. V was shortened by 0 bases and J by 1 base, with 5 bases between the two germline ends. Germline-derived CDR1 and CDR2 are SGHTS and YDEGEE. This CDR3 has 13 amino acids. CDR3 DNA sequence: TGTGCCAGCAGCTTGGTGAAGTCCTACGAGCAGTACTTC. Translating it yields CASSLVKSYEQYF.

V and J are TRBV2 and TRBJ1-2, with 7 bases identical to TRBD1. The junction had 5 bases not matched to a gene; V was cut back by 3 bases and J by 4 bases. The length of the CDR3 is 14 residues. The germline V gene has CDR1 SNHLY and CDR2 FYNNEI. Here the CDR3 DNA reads TGTGCCAGCAGTGATTTGACAGGGTTCTATGGCTACACCTTC. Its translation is CASSDLTGFYGYTF.

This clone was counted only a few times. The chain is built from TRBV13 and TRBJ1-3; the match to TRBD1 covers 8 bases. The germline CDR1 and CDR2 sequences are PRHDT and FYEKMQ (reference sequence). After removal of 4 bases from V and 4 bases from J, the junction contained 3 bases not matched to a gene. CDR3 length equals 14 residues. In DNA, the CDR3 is TGTGCCAGCAGCTGGACAGGGCAGGGAAACACCATATATTTT. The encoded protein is CASSWTGQGNTIYF.

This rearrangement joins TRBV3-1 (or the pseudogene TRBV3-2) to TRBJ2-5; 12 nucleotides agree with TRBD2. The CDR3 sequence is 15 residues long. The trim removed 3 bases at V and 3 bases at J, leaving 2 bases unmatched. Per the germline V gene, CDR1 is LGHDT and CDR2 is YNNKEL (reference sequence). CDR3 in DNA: TGTGCCAGCAGCCATTCTAGCGGGGGGGAAGAGACCCAGTACTTC. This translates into CASSHSSGGEETQYF.

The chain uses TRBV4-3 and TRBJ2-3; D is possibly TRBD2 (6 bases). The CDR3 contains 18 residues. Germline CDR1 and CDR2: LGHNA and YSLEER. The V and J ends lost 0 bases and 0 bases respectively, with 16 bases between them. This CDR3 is CASSQDYIGGWSTDTQYF. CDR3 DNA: TGCGCCAGCAGCCAAGATTATATCGGGGGATGGAGCACAGATACGCAGTATTTT.

The CDR3 DNA follows: TGCGCCAGCAGCTTGATGGACTCTGGAAACACCATATATTTT. Encoded protein: CASSLMDSGNTIYF. The genes are TRBV5-1 and TRBJ1-3; unclear D gene. Germline V lookup: CDR1 SGHRS, CDR2 YFSETQ. Trimming took off 1 base at V and 0 bases at J, with 5 bases between the two ends. This CDR3 spans 14 amino acids.

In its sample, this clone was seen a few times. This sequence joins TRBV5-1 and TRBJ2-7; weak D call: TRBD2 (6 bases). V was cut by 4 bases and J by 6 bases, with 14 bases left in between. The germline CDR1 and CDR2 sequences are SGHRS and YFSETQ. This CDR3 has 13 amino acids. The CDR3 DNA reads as TGCGCCAGCAGCCCAGGGACTCGAAGCGAGCAGTACTTC. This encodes CASSPGTRSEQYF.